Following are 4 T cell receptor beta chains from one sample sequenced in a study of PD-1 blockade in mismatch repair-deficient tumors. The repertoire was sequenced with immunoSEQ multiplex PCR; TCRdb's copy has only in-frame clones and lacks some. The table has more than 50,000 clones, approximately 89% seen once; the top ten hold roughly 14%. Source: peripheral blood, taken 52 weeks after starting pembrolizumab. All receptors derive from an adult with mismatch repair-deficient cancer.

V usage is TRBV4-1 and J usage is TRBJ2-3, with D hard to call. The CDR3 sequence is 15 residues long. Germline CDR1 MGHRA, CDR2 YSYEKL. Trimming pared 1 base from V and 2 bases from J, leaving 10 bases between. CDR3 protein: CASSQGFRFTDTQYF. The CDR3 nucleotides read TGCGCCAGCAGCCAAGGGTTTAGGTTCACAGATACGCAGTATTTT.

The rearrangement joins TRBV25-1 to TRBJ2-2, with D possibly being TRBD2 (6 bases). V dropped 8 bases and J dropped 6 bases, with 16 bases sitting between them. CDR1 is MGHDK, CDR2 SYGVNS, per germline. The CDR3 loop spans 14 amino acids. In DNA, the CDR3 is TGTGCCAGCTCCCCTCCCGGGGGTTCCGGGGAGCTGTTTTTT. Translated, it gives CASSPPGGSGELFF.

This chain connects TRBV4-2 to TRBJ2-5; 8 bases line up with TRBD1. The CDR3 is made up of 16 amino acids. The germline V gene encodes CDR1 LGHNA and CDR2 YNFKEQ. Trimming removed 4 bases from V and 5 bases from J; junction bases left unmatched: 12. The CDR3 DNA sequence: TGTGCCAGCAGCCCGGTTGGACAGGGAGGTATTGAGACCCAGTACTTC. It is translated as CASSPVGQGGIETQYF.

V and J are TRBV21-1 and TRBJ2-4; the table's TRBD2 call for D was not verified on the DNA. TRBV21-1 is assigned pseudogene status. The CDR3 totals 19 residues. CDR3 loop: CASSKAASGRDTGKNIQYF. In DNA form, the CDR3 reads TGTGCCAGCAGCAAAGCCGCGAGCGGGAGAGATACCGGCAAAAACATTCAGTACTTC.